This TCR beta chain was documented in a study of T cell responses to AZD1222 COVID-19 vaccine (dated by TCRdb to the early 2020s). Turning to the overall study: TCR sequencing was performed for more than 230 trial participants, of whom around 200 were given two doses of AZD1222 and some 26 were given two doses of MenACWY control vaccine. Trial participants were enrolled by age into subgroups of 18-55, 56-69 and 70-plus years, and roughly 150, 30 and 60 TCR-sequenced participants, respectively, were included in these subgroups.

The paper as a whole reports these results and caveats: Because no samples from the day 14 peak response were available, repertoires could be characterized only after the peak T cell response. The vaccine-associated CD4 TCRs covered the entire spike protein, and the dominant responses fell in regions 160-218 and 743-854. Participants were mostly white British, with more females than males. The authors suggested clonal diversity may have been underestimated. Reportedly, almost half of the unique spike-specific TCRs recognized epitopes lying outside the regions that are mutated in the B.1.351 and B.1.1.7 variants. Conclusions about previously exposed vaccinees were limited because only 6 or 7 AZD1222 recipients were SARS-CoV-2 seropositive at baseline. The 56-69-year group was small, and its depth increase did not reach significance, likely because of low power. After two AZD1222 doses, both the breadth and the depth of spike-specific TCRs were significantly higher than at day 0 and than in MenACWY recipients.

The time point label on this specimen signifies: about 28 days (+/-7) after the second vaccine dose. AZD1222 recipients given second doses at about 4 weeks or at about 12 weeks were pooled, since spike-specific TCR depth and breadth were not found to differ between the two schedules. Vaccinee samples were obtained from the UK trials COV001 and COV002, which included a single-blind randomized controlled phase 2/3 trial of AZD1222 (ChAdOx1 nCoV-19) in healthy adults. For TCRbeta chain sequencing, PBMC samples from trial participants were taken at day 0 and at day 28 after the second dose. Taken from the germline V gene, the CDR1 and CDR2 loops are SGHRS and YFSETQ. The CDR3 runs 13 residues from the cysteine to the phenylalanine. Left in the record is the CDR3 DNA by itself, 39 bases read in frame from the first base. Trimming costs V 0 bases and J 9 bases, and their ends lie 10 bases apart. Note on this clone: This receptor's antigen is unknown. No base-level quality is on record; no much larger clone is a single base apart.

The CDR3 regions of human TCRbeta chains were analyzed by immunosequencing. The authors' pipeline ran thus. TCRs in the repertoires were compared against a reference library of SARS-CoV-2-specific TCRs that had been generated with the MIRA antigen-specificity platform. Breadth meant the fraction of unique TCRs that were SARS-CoV-2-associated, whereas depth meant the fraction of total T cells that were SARS-CoV-2-associated. Using the MIRA data, each spike-specific TCR was assigned both to the spike region to which the TCR was reactive and to a CD4 or CD8 class. Log10-transformed breadth and depth values were compared by one-way ANOVA with Sidak's multiple comparisons tests. TCRdb re-hosts the immuneACCESS table, in-frame sequences only. Its copies lack some clones; in the studies checked, an unresolved V gene accounts for under half of them, and the cause for the rest is not known. The V and J calls and clone size were taken over from that table, and D and trimming were inferred from the DNA. Within this sample are about 130,000 clones, with about nine tenths of them counted one time only. The ten most abundant clones make up 1.5% to 2% of the sample.

The receptor was isolated from an adult who received the AZD1222 COVID-19 vaccine. The rearranged segments are TRBV5-1 and TRBJ2-4; no D segment can be confidently identified. Source: peripheral blood, taken 28 days after the second AZD1222 dose. CDR3 protein: CASSLALAGIQYF. The bases are TGCGCCAGCAGCTTGGCCCTGGCAGGCATTCAGTACTTC.